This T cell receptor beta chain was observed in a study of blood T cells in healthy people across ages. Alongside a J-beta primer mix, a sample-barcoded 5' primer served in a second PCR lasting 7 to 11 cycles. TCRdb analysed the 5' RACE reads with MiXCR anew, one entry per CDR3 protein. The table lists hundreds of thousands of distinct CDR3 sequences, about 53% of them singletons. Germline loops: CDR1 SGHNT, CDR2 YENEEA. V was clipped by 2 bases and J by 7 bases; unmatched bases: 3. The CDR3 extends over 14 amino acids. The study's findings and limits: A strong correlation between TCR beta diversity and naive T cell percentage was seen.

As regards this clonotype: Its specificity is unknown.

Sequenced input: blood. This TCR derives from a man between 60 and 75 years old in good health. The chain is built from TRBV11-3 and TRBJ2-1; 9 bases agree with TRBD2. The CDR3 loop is CASSLRAGGNEQFF. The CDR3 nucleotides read TGTGCCAGCAGCTTAAGAGCGGGGGGTAATGAGCAGTTCTTC.